Below are 14 T cell receptor beta chains sequenced from a single sample in a study of shared clonotypes between healthy human individuals. Data came from immunoSEQ multiplex PCR; TCRdb stores just in-frame clones and leaves some out. The sample gives millions of clones, approximately 93% of which show up once; 0.35% to 0.5% is in the top ten. The sample comprised naive CD4+ T cells from PBMCs. This sample's subset: CD45RA+ positively selected. Source of these receptors: a young man in good health. Some clones in this sample may be carry-over from other donors' samples.

This chain links TRBV28 with TRBJ1-2, with D perhaps TRBD1 (5 bases). Germline CDR1 and CDR2: MDHEN and SYDVKM. The CDR3 contains 13 residues. With 4 bases removed from V and 10 bases from J, the gap between germline ends came to 16 bases. CDR3 in DNA: TGTGCCAGCAGTTCTCGGGGCGGGGCGGACTACACCTTC. Translation gives CASSSRGGADYTF.

V is TRBV7-8 and J is TRBJ1-4; D unresolved. The CDR3 covers 14 residues. Trimming removed 5 bases from V and 13 bases from J, with 20 bases in between. Germline V gene data show CDR1 as SGHVS and CDR2 as FQNEAQ. CDR3 region: CASSPIGELNLLFF. The CDR3 DNA reads TGTGCCAGCAGCCCCATCGGGGAACTAAACCTACTGTTTTTT.

The rearrangement joins TRBV25-1 to TRBJ1-4; the D gene is possibly TRBD1 (5 bases). Germline V gene data show CDR1 as MGHDK and CDR2 as SYGVNS. This CDR3 has 16 amino acids. V was pared by 1 base and J by 8 bases, with 17 bases between. This chain's CDR3 is CASSEFTPGTVEKLFF. DNA of the CDR3: TGTGCCAGCAGTGAATTCACTCCCGGGACGGTGGAAAAACTGTTTTTT.

The rearrangement joins TRBV4-1 to TRBJ2-2; D perhaps matches TRBD1 (6 bases). The CDR3 is made up of 15 amino acids. Germline CDR1 reads MGHRA; CDR2 reads YSYEKL. V gave up 3 bases and J gave up 3 bases, with 11 bases separating them. The CDR3 here is CASSHYDRHTGELFF. In DNA form, the CDR3 reads TGCGCCAGCAGCCACTATGACAGGCACACCGGGGAGCTGTTTTTT.

This sequence joins TRBV5-4 and TRBJ2-7, with D unclear. Per germline, CDR1 SGHNT and CDR2 YYREEE (reference sequence). V was clipped by 2 bases and J by 4 bases, with 10 bases between them. The CDR3 totals 13 residues. CDR3: CASSLRNQYEQYF. The DNA for the CDR3 is TGTGCCAGCAGCTTAAGGAATCAATACGAGCAGTACTTC.

The chain uses TRBV10-3 and TRBJ1-1, with a tentative D call TRBD1 (5 bases). Germline V gene data show CDR1 as ENHRY and CDR2 as SYGVKD. CDR3 size: 13 residues. V shed 2 bases and J shed 7 bases, with 11 bases lying between them. CDR3 sequence: CAISERGGFEAFF. The DNA for the CDR3 is TGTGCCATCAGTGAGCGGGGCGGGTTTGAAGCTTTCTTT.

The chain carries TRBV5-6 and TRBJ1-4, with D possibly matching TRBD1 (5 bases). The germline CDR1 and CDR2 sequences are SGHDT and YYEEEE. Trimming took 1 base from V and 5 from J, leaving 15 bases between them. The CDR3 spans 16 residues. CDR3 bases: TGTGCCAGCAGCTTGCTGGACACTCTGGAGAATGAAAAACTGTTTTTT. This gives the protein CASSLLDTLENEKLFF.

The rearrangement joins TRBV4-1 to TRBJ1-1; D not resolved. V was trimmed by 4 bases and J by 3 bases, leaving 15 bases between them. The CDR3 is 15 residues long. CDR1 MGHRA and CDR2 YSYEKL come from the germline V gene. The CDR3 DNA is TGCGCCAGCAGCCTTAACAGTGTGGTCGACACTGAAGCTTTCTTT. Amino acid sequence: CASSLNSVVDTEAFF.

The chain combines TRBV28 with TRBJ1-1; 8 positions agree with TRBD1. The CDR3 sequence is 15 residues long. Germline CDR1 reads MDHEN; CDR2 reads SYDVKM. Unmatched junction bases numbered 11, after V lost 6 bases and J lost 5 bases. The CDR3 sequence: CASRDSGGFNTEAFF. In DNA form, the CDR3 reads TGTGCCAGCAGGGATTCAGGGGGCTTTAATACTGAAGCTTTCTTT.

The genes are TRBV10-3 and TRBJ2-7; 10 positions match TRBD1. The CDR3 is 13 residues long. The J segment lost 7 bases and the V segment lost 5 bases, leaving 5 bases of the junction unmatched. Germline V gene lookup returns CDR1 ENHRY and CDR2 SYGVKD. The CDR3 DNA follows: TGTGCCATCAGTTGGGACAGGGGTAGGGAGCAGTACTTC. This codes for CAISWDRGREQYF.

V and J are TRBV6-5 and TRBJ1-1; D is perhaps TRBD1 (5 bases). Trimming took off 8 bases at V and 6 bases at J, with 22 bases between the two ends. The CDR3 extends over 15 amino acids. Germline CDR1 is MNHEY and CDR2 is SVGAGI. CDR3 protein: CASVPRWGVFAEAFF. The CDR3 bases are TGTGCCAGCGTACCCCGCTGGGGGGTATTCGCTGAAGCTTTCTTT.

Only one count was recorded for this clone. The V gene is TRBV6-1, the J gene TRBJ1-4, with TRBD1 matching 7 bases. Trimming cost V 4 bases and J 5 bases; bases outside gene matches: 10. CDR1 is MNHNS and CDR2 is SASEGT in the germline V gene. This CDR3 contains 16 residues. CDR3 amino acids: CASSGNRGNLNEKLFF. Written as DNA, the CDR3 is TGTGCCAGCAGTGGGAACAGGGGAAACCTGAATGAAAAACTGTTTTTT.

This chain links TRBV6-6 with TRBJ1-2; D remains unclear. The V and J ends lost 5 bases and 3 bases respectively, with 10 bases between them. Germline lookup yields CDR1 MNHNY and CDR2 SVGAGI (reference sequence). CDR3 size: 13 residues. CDR3 bases: TGTGCCAGCAGTCCTAGTCAGTACTATGGCTACACCTTC. This translates into CASSPSQYYGYTF.

The chain links TRBV7-6 to TRBJ2-3; D might be TRBD1 (5 bases). With 3 bases removed from V and 0 bases from J, the gap between germline ends came to 13 bases. Germline CDR1 is SGHVS and CDR2 is FNYEAQ. The CDR3 spans 16 residues. This chain's CDR3 is CASSLSRGGSTDTQYF. DNA for the CDR3: TGTGCCAGCAGCTTGAGTAGGGGCGGTAGCACAGATACGCAGTATTTT.